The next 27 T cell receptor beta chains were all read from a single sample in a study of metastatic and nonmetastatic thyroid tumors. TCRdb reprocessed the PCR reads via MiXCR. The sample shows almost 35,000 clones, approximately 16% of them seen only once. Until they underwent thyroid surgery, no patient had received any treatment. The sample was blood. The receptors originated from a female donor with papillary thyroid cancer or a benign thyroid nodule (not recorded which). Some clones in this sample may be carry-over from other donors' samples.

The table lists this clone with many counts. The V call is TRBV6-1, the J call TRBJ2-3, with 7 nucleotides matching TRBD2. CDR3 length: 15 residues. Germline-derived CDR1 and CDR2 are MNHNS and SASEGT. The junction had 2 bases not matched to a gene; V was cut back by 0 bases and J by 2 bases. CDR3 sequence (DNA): TGTGCCAGCAGTGAAGCGGCGGGAGCCACAGATACGCAGTATTTT. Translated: CASSEAAGATDTQYF.

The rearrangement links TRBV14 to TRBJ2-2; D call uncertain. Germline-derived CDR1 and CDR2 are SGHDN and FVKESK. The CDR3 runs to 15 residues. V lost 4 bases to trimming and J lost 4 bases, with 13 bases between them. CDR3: CASSPFDTFTGELFF. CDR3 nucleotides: TGTGCCAGCAGCCCCTTCGACACATTCACCGGGGAGCTGTTTTTT.

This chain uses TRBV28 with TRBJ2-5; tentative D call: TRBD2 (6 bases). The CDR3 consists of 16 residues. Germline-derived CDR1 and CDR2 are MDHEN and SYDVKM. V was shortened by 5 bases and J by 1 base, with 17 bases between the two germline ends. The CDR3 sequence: CASSPIGGMSQETQYF. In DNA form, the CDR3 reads TGTGCCAGCAGTCCAATAGGCGGGATGTCCCAAGAGACCCAGTACTTC.

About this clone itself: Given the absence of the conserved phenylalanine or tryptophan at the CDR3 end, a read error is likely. The CDR3 nucleotides read TGCGCCAGCAGCCGGGGATGGGGTGAGCAGTTCTTA. It encodes CASSRGWGEQFL. V is TRBV5-1 and J is TRBJ2-1; the D gene is possibly TRBD2 (5 bases). CDR3 size: 12 residues. V gave up 4 bases and J gave up 9 bases, with 11 bases separating them. Germline values: CDR1 SGHRS, CDR2 YFSETQ.

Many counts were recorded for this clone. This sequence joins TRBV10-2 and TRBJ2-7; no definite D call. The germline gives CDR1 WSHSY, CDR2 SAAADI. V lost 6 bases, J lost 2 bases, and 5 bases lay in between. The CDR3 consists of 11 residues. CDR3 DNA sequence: TGCGCCAGCAGGGCAACCTACGAGCAGTACTTC. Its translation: CASRATYEQYF.

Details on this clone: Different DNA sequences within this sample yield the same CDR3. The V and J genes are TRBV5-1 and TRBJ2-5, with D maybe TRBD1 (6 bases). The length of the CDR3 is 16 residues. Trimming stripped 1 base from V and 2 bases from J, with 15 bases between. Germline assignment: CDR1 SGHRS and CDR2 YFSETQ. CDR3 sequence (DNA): TGCGCCAGCAGCTTGATCGGTGCAGGGGTTCAAGAGACCCAGTACTTC. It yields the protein CASSLIGAGVQETQYF.

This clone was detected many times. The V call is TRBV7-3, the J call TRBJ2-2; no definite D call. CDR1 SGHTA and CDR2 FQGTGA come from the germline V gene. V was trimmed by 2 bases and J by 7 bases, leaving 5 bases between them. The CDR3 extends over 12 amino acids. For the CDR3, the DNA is TGTGCCAGCAGCTTAGTAAGCGGGGAGCTGTTTTTT. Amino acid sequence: CASSLVSGELFF. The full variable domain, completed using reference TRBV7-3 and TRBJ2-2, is GAGVSQTPSNKVTEKGKYVELRCDPISGHTALYWYRQSLGQGPEFLIYFQGTGAADDSGLPNDRFFAVRPEGSVSTLKIQRTERGDSAVYLCASSLVSGELFFGEGSRLTVL.

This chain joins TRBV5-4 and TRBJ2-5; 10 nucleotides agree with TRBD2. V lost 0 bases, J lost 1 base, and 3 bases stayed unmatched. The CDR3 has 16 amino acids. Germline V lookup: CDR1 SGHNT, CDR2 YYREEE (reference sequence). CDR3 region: CASSLASGGRQETQYF. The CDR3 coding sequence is TGTGCCAGCAGCTTGGCTAGCGGGGGCCGCCAAGAGACCCAGTACTTC. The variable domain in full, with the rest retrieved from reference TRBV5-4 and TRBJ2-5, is ETGVTQSPTHLIKTRGQQVTLRCSSQSGHNTVSWYQQALGQGPQFIFQYYREEENGRGNFPPRFSGLQFPNYSSELNVNALELDDSALYLCASSLASGGRQETQYFGPGTRLLVL.

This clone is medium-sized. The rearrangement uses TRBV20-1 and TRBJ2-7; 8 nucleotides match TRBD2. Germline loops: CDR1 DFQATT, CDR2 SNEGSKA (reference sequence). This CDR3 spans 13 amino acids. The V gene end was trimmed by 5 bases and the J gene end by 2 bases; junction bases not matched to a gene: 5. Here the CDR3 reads CSADPGLAYEQYF. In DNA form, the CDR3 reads TGCAGTGCTGACCCGGGACTAGCCTACGAGCAGTACTTC.

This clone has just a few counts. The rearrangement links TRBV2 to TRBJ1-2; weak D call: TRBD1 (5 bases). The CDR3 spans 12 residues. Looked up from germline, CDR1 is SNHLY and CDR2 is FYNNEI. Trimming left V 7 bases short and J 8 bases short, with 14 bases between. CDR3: CASISGVTGYTF. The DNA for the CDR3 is TGTGCCAGCATTTCGGGGGTGACCGGCTACACCTTC.

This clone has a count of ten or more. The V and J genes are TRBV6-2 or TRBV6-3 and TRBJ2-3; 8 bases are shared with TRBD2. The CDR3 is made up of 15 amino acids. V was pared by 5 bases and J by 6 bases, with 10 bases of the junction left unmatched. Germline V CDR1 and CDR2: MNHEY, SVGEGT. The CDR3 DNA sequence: TGTGCCAGCAGTCCATTGGCGGGAGGAAGGGATACGCAGTATTTT. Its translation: CASSPLAGGRDTQYF.

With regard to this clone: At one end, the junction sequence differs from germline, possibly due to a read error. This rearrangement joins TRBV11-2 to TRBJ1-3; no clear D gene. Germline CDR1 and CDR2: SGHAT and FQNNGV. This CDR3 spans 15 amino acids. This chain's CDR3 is CASSQDPVSGNTLYF. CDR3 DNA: TGTGCCAGCAGCCAGGATCCAGTCTCTGGAAACACCTTATATTTT.

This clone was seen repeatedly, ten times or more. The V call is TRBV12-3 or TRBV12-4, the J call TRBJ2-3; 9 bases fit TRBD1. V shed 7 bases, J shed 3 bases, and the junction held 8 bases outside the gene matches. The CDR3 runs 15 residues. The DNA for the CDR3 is TGTGCCAGCACACGTAGGACAGGGGCGACAGATACGCAGTATTTT. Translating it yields CASTRRTGATDTQYF.

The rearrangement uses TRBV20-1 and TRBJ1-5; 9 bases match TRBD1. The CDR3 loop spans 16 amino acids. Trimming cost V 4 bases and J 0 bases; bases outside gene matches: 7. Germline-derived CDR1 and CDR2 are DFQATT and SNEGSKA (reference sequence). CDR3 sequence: CSATTQGAGSNQPQHF. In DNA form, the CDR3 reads TGCAGTGCTACCACACAGGGGGCAGGTAGCAATCAGCCCCAGCATTTT.

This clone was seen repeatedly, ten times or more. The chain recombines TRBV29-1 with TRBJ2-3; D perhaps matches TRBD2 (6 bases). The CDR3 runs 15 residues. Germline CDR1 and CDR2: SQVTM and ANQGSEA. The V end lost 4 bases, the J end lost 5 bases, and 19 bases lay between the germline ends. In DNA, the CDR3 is TGCAGCGTTGTCGCGGACTACAATATTCGAGATACGCAGTATTTT. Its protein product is CSVVADYNIRDTQYF.

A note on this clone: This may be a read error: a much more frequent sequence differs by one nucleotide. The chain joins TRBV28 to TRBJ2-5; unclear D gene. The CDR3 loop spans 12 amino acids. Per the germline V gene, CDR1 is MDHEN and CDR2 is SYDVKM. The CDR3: CASSLTEETKYF. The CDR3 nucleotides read TGTGCCAGCAGTTTAACAGAAGAGACCAAGTACTTC.

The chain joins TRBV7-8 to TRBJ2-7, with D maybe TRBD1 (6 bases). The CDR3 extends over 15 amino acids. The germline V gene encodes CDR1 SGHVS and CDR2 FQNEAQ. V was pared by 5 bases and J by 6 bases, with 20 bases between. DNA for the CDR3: TGTGCCAGCAGCCCTCAGGGGACCGCCCCGGGCGAGCAGTACTTC. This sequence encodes CASSPQGTAPGEQYF.

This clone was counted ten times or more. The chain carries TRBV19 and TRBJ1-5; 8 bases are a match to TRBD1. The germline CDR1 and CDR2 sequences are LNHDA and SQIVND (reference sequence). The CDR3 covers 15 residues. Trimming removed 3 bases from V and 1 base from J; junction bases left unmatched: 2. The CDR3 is CASSIQGASNQPQHF. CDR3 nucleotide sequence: TGTGCCAGTAGTATCCAGGGGGCGAGCAATCAGCCCCAGCATTTT.

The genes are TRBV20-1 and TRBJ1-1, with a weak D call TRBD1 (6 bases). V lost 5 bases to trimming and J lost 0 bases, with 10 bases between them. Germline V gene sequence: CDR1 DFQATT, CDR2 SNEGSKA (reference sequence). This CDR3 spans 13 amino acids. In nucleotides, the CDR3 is TGCAGTGCTCTGGGACAAATGAACACTGAAGCTTTCTTT. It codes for CSALGQMNTEAFF.

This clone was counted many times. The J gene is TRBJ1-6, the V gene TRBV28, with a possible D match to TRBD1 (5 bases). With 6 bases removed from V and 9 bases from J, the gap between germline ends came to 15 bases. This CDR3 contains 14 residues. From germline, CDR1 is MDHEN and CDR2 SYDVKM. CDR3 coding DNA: TGTGCCAGCAGACCTGGGACCGCCATTTCACCCCTCCACTTT. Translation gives CASRPGTAISPLHF.

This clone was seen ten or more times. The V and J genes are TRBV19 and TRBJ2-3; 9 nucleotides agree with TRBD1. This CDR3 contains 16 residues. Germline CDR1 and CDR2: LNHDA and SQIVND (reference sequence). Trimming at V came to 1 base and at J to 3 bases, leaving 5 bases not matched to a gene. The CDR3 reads CASSIGGQGITDTQYF. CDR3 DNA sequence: TGTGCCAGTAGTATAGGGGGACAGGGTATAACAGATACGCAGTATTTT. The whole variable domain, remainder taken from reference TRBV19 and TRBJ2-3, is DGGITQSPKYLFRKEGQNVTLSCEQNLNHDAMYWYRQDPGQGLRLIYYSQIVNDFQKGDIAEGYSVSREKKESFPLTVTSAQKNPTAFYLCASSIGGQGITDTQYFGPGTRLTVL.

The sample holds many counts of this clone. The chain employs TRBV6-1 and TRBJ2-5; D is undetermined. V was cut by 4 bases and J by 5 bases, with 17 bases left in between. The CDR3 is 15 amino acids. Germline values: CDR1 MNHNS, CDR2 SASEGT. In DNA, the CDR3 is TGTGCCAGCAGTGGAGGCCGCCTAAGCAGGGAGACCCAGTACTTC. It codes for CASSGGRLSRETQYF.

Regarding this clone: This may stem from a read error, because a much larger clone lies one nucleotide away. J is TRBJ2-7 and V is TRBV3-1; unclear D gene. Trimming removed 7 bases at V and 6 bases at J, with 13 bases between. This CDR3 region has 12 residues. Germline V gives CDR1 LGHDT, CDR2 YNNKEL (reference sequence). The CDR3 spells CASIGLGFEQYF. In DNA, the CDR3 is TGTGCCAGCATCGGCCTAGGGTTCGAGCAGTACTTC.

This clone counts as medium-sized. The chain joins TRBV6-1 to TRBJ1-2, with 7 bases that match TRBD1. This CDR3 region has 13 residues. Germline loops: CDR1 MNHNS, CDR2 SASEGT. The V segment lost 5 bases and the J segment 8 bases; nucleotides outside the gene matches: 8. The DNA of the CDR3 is TGTGCCAGCAGTTCTGAGGGGGCTGGGGGCTACACCTTC. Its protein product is CASSSEGAGGYTF.

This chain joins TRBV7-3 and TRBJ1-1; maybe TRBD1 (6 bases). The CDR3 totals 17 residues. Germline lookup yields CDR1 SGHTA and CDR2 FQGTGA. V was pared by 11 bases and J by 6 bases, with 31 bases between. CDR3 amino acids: CAVPSGASRDPGAEAFF. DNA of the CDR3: TGTGCCGTGCCTAGCGGGGCTTCAAGAGACCCAGGGGCTGAAGCTTTCTTT.

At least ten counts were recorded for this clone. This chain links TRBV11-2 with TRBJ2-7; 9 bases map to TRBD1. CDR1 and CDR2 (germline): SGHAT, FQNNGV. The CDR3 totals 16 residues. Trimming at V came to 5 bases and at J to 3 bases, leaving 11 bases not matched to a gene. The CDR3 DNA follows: TGTGCCAGCAGCCCCCGGACAGGGGACTCTTACTACGAGCAGTACTTC. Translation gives CASSPRTGDSYYEQYF.

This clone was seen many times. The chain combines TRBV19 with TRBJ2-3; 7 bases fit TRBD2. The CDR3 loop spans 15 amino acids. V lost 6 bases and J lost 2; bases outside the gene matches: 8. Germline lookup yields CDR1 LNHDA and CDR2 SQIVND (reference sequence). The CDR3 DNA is TGTGCCAGTAGCCAGACTAGCAGATACACAGATACGCAGTATTTT. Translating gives CASSQTSRYTDTQYF.